These 30 T cell receptor beta chains were sequenced from one sample in a study of shared clonotypes between healthy human individuals. Naive CD8 populations comprised CD45RO-negative cells positively selected for CCR7, excluding terminally differentiated effector memory CD45RA+ cells. This table comes from immunoSEQ multiplex PCR, and its TCRdb copy is limited to in-frame clones, with some not included. The sample yields some 740,000 clones, 92% seen once. Sequenced sample: naive CD8+ T cells sorted from blood. These receptors were collected from a man between 25 and 39 years old in good health.

V is TRBV7-9 and J is TRBJ2-7; D may be TRBD1 (6 bases). With 3 bases removed from V and 0 bases from J, the gap between germline ends came to 21 bases. Germline V CDR1 and CDR2: SEHNR, FQNEAQ (reference sequence). The CDR3 has 18 residues. CDR3 region: CASSFYRDNLPSSYEQYF. CDR3 DNA sequence: TGTGCCAGCAGCTTTTACCGGGACAACTTACCGAGCTCCTACGAGCAGTACTTC. Drawing the rest from reference TRBV7-9 and TRBJ2-7, the complete variable domain is DTGVSQNPRHKITKRGQNVTFRCDPISEHNRLYWYRQTLGQGPEFLTYFQNEAQLEKSRLLSDRFSAERPKGSFSTLEIQRTEQGDSAMYLCASSFYRDNLPSSYEQYFGPGTRLTVT.

The CDR3 here is CASSEFFARGGNEKLFF. Written as DNA, the CDR3 is TGTGCCAGCAGTGAATTTTTTGCCAGGGGAGGGAATGAAAAACTGTTTTTT. The chain links TRBV6-1 to TRBJ1-4, with D possibly being TRBD1 (6 bases). In germline, CDR1 is MNHNS, CDR2 SASEGT. CDR3 length: 17 amino acids. Trimming took 2 bases from V and 5 from J, leaving 18 bases between them.

V usage is TRBV27 and J usage is TRBJ2-2; a possible D gene is TRBD2 (5 bases). With 0 bases removed from V and 4 bases from J, the gap between germline ends came to 12 bases. The CDR3 runs to 16 residues. Germline V gene lookup returns CDR1 MNHEY and CDR2 SMNVEV (reference sequence). As DNA, the CDR3 is TGTGCCAGCAGTTTATCACCGGGAATGGGCACCGGGGAGCTGTTTTTT. Translation gives CASSLSPGMGTGELFF.

Concerning this clone: Other nucleotide sequences from this sample produce the same CDR3. The rearrangement joins TRBV9 to TRBJ2-1; 12 positions match TRBD2. The CDR3 runs to 15 residues. Trimming at V came to 3 bases and at J to 4 bases, leaving 2 bases not matched to a gene. CDR1 is SGDLS and CDR2 is YYNGEE in the germline V gene. CDR3 protein: CASSGGTSGYNEQFF. In DNA form, the CDR3 reads TGTGCCAGCAGCGGCGGGACTAGCGGGTACAATGAGCAGTTCTTC. The complete variable domain, with remaining parts taken from reference TRBV9 and TRBJ2-1, reads DSGVTQTPKHLITATGQRVTLRCSPRSGDLSVYWYQQSLDQGLQFLIQYYNGEERAKGNILERFSAQQFPDLHSELNLSSLELGDSALYFCASSGGTSGYNEQFFGPGTRLTVL.

V gene TRBV10-3 combines with J gene TRBJ2-2; D is possibly TRBD1 (5 bases). Germline V gene lookup returns CDR1 ENHRY and CDR2 SYGVKD. Trimming cost V 1 base and J 13 bases, with 19 bases left between them. This CDR3 spans 15 amino acids. The CDR3 nucleotides are TGTGCCATCAGTGAGTTCTTAGACAGCCCTTTTGGGCTGTTTTTT. Amino acids: CAISEFLDSPFGLFF.

The chain joins TRBV28 to TRBJ2-7, with 9 bases aligning to TRBD2. Germline V lookup: CDR1 MDHEN, CDR2 SYDVKM. There are 15 residues in the CDR3. After removal of 5 bases from V and 0 bases from J, the junction contained 5 bases not matched to a gene. CDR3 sequence: CASSRLAVRSYEQYF. The CDR3 nucleotides read TGTGCCAGCAGTAGACTAGCGGTCCGCTCCTACGAGCAGTACTTC.

V usage is TRBV27 and J usage is TRBJ2-7; TRBD2 agrees at 15 bases. CDR1 and CDR2 (germline): MNHEY, SMNVEV (reference sequence). The ends lost 7 bases at V and 2 bases at J; junction bases unmatched: 15. This CDR3 is 19 amino acids long. In nucleotides, the CDR3 is TGTGCCAGCACCCCGGCGGAGGGACTAGCGGGAGGAAATCCCTACGAGCAGTACTTC. Translated, it gives CASTPAEGLAGGNPYEQYF.

For this clone: Different DNA sequences within this sample yield the same CDR3. This chain links TRBV27 with TRBJ2-3; D is undetermined. Germline CDR1 MNHEY, CDR2 SMNVEV (reference sequence). V was trimmed by 6 bases and J by 6 bases, leaving 7 bases between them. The length of the CDR3 is 11 residues. As DNA, the CDR3 is TGTGCCAGCAGCCTGGGGGATACGCAGTATTTT. This gives the protein CASSLGDTQYF.

The chain is built from TRBV11-1 and TRBJ1-2, with TRBD1 identical over 9 bases. Germline assignment: CDR1 SGHAT and CDR2 FQDESV (reference sequence). V lost 4 bases, J lost 4 bases, and 13 bases stayed unmatched. CDR3 length equals 17 residues. The CDR3 loop reads CASSSFRDREVFYGYTF. CDR3 sequence (DNA): TGTGCCAGCAGCTCTTTCCGGGACAGGGAGGTCTTCTATGGCTACACCTTC.

CDR3 region: CASSLWVETGKDGYTF. The CDR3 DNA follows: TGCGCCAGCAGCCTATGGGTCGAGACAGGGAAGGATGGCTACACCTTC. V and J are TRBV4-1 and TRBJ1-2; 7 bases align to TRBD1. Germline assignment: CDR1 MGHRA and CDR2 YSYEKL. This CDR3 has 16 amino acids. Losses at the gene ends were 4 bases for V and 6 bases for J; bases not matched to a gene: 14.

This rearrangement joins TRBV6-6 to TRBJ2-3, with 9 bases matching TRBD2. The V segment lost 7 bases and the J segment 1 base; nucleotides outside the gene matches: 9. In germline, CDR1 is MNHNY, CDR2 SVGAGI (reference sequence). CDR3 length: 16 residues. CDR3 in amino acids: CASIGSSGTRTDTQYF. CDR3 sequence (DNA): TGTGCCAGCATCGGATCTAGCGGGACGCGCACAGATACGCAGTATTTT.

This rearrangement joins TRBV29-1 to TRBJ2-2, with 9 nucleotides matching TRBD2. This CDR3 is 16 amino acids long. V was pared by 1 base and J by 8 bases, with 11 bases of the junction left unmatched. CDR1 and CDR2 from the germline V gene are SQVTM and ANQGSEA. The CDR3 sequence is CSVEVISGSPSGELFF. The CDR3 bases are TGCAGCGTTGAAGTTATTAGCGGGAGCCCAAGTGGGGAGCTGTTTTTT.

The V call is TRBV6-1, the J call TRBJ2-1; D is perhaps TRBD1 (6 bases). CDR3 length: 15 amino acids. Germline V gene data show CDR1 as MNHNS and CDR2 as SASEGT. Trimming took off 7 bases at V and 3 bases at J, with 16 bases between the two ends. CDR3 nucleotide sequence: TGTGCCAGCAAGGCCCGGGACACTATCTACAATGAGCAGTTCTTC. Translating it yields CASKARDTIYNEQFF.

V is TRBV9 and J is TRBJ1-2; no reliable D call. Germline loops: CDR1 SGDLS, CDR2 YYNGEE. This CDR3 is built from 15 residues. Trimming shortened V by 4 bases and J by 5 bases, and 18 bases separated the two germline ends. The CDR3 loop is CASSPQRRPAYGYTF. CDR3 DNA: TGTGCCAGCAGCCCCCAACGTCGACCGGCATATGGCTACACCTTC. Using reference TRBV9 and TRBJ1-2 for the parts outside the CDR3, the full variable domain is DSGVTQTPKHLITATGQRVTLRCSPRSGDLSVYWYQQSLDQGLQFLIQYYNGEERAKGNILERFSAQQFPDLHSELNLSSLELGDSALYFCASSPQRRPAYGYTFGSGTRLTVV.

V gene TRBV10-2 combines with J gene TRBJ2-1; TRBD1 matches 7 bases. CDR3 length: 13 amino acids. V was clipped by 3 bases and J by 6 bases; unmatched bases: 2. CDR1 and CDR2 (germline): WSHSY, SAAADI. The CDR3 DNA is TGCGCCAGCAGTGACAGGGGGATCAATGAGCAGTTCTTC. It yields the protein CASSDRGINEQFF.

The V call is TRBV7-9, the J call TRBJ1-1; TRBD1 matches 7 bases. Germline V lookup: CDR1 SEHNR, CDR2 FQNEAQ (reference sequence). V lost 4 bases, J lost 11 bases, and 13 bases stayed unmatched. The CDR3 runs to 14 residues. The CDR3 protein is CASSSDDREVEAFF. The CDR3 DNA is TGTGCCAGCAGCTCTGACGACAGGGAGGTTGAGGCTTTCTTT. Combining the CDR3 with reference TRBV7-9 and TRBJ1-1 gives the whole variable domain DTGVSQNPRHKITKRGQNVTFRCDPISEHNRLYWYRQTLGQGPEFLTYFQNEAQLEKSRLLSDRFSAERPKGSFSTLEIQRTEQGDSAMYLCASSSDDREVEAFFGQGTRLTVV.

Of note for this clone: The same CDR3 can be traced to other DNA sequences in this sample. The chain joins TRBV7-9 to TRBJ2-7, with D unresolved. CDR1 is SEHNR, CDR2 FQNEAQ, per germline (reference sequence). The CDR3 totals 14 residues. V dropped 0 bases and J dropped 0 bases, with 6 bases sitting between them. Here the CDR3 reads CASSLAGGSYEQYF. For the CDR3, the DNA is TGTGCCAGCAGCTTAGCGGGTGGCTCCTACGAGCAGTACTTC. Full variable domain (outside the CDR3, taken from reference TRBV7-9 and TRBJ2-7): DTGVSQNPRHKITKRGQNVTFRCDPISEHNRLYWYRQTLGQGPEFLTYFQNEAQLEKSRLLSDRFSAERPKGSFSTLEIQRTEQGDSAMYLCASSLAGGSYEQYFGPGTRLTVT.

The chain combines TRBV19 with TRBJ2-7; D is perhaps TRBD2 (6 bases). Germline V gene lookup returns CDR1 LNHDA and CDR2 SQIVND (reference sequence). V gave up 6 bases and J gave up 2 bases, with 14 bases separating them. The CDR3 contains 14 residues. CDR3 residues: CASSGDSNTYEQYF. Here the CDR3 DNA reads TGTGCCAGTAGCGGGGACTCCAATACCTACGAGCAGTACTTC.

This chain joins TRBV19 and TRBJ2-7; 7 bases are a match to TRBD2. Losses at the gene ends were 0 bases for V and 3 bases for J; bases not matched to a gene: 2. Germline V CDR1 and CDR2: LNHDA, SQIVND (reference sequence). The CDR3 consists of 14 residues. The CDR3 nucleotides are TGTGCCAGTAGTATAGAAGCGGGGTTCTACGAGCAGTACTTC. Amino acids: CASSIEAGFYEQYF. Supplemented by reference TRBV19 and TRBJ2-7, the full variable domain reads DGGITQSPKYLFRKEGQNVTLSCEQNLNHDAMYWYRQDPGQGLRLIYYSQIVNDFQKGDIAEGYSVSREKKESFPLTVTSAQKNPTAFYLCASSIEAGFYEQYFGPGTRLTVT.

This chain connects TRBV11-3 to TRBJ2-2; TRBD1 or TRBD2 may be the D gene (5 bases each). CDR1 is SGHNT and CDR2 is YENEEA in the germline V gene. The V end lost 1 base, the J end lost 6 bases, and 9 bases lay between the germline ends. This CDR3 has 14 residues. The DNA for the CDR3 is TGTGCCAGCAGCTTAGCAGGGACGGCCGGGGAGCTGTTTTTT. Its protein is CASSLAGTAGELFF.

The chain carries TRBV28 and TRBJ1-2; D is ambiguous. CDR1 MDHEN and CDR2 SYDVKM come from the germline V gene. The CDR3 runs 14 residues. V gave up 7 bases and J gave up 4 bases, with 16 bases separating them. CDR3 amino acids: CASNLSGEAYGYTF. The CDR3 DNA sequence: TGTGCCAGCAACTTGAGCGGGGAGGCCTATGGCTACACCTTC.

V gene TRBV28 combines with J gene TRBJ2-5; D not resolved. This CDR3 has 14 amino acids. CDR1 and CDR2 from the germline V gene are MDHEN and SYDVKM. V dropped 8 bases and J dropped 3 bases, with 16 bases sitting between them. CDR3 sequence reads: CASHRLWKKETQYF. CDR3 sequence (DNA): TGTGCCAGCCACCGTCTATGGAAAAAAGAGACCCAGTACTTC. Filled out from reference TRBV28 and TRBJ2-5, the complete variable domain reads DVKVTQSSRYLVKRTGEKVFLECVQDMDHENMFWYRQDPGLGLRLIYFSYDVKMKEKGDIPEGYSVSREKKERFSLILESASTNQTSMYLCASHRLWKKETQYFGPGTRLLVL.

The chain uses TRBV7-9 and TRBJ1-1; D call uncertain. The V end was cut by 5 bases, the J end by 7 bases, with 20 bases between. The CDR3 is 15 residues long. The germline V gene encodes CDR1 SEHNR and CDR2 FQNEAQ (reference sequence). CDR3 region: CASSGKFFSRGEAFF. As DNA, the CDR3 is TGTGCCAGCAGCGGTAAATTTTTCAGTCGTGGTGAAGCTTTCTTT.

The chain couples TRBV9 to TRBJ2-7; D remains unclear. The germline gives CDR1 SGDLS, CDR2 YYNGEE. The CDR3 has 13 residues. V lost 0 bases and J 9 bases, leaving 13 bases between the germline ends. The CDR3 coding sequence is TGTGCCAGCAGCGTAGGAGCCAGTGCGTGGCAGTACTTC. Protein sequence: CASSVGASAWQYF. Supplemented by reference TRBV9 and TRBJ2-7, the full variable domain reads DSGVTQTPKHLITATGQRVTLRCSPRSGDLSVYWYQQSLDQGLQFLIQYYNGEERAKGNILERFSAQQFPDLHSELNLSSLELGDSALYFCASSVGASAWQYFGPGTRLTVT.

The chain uses TRBV27 and TRBJ2-2; 7 bases are shared with TRBD1. J was trimmed by 7 bases and V by 3 bases; bases with no gene match: 11. Germline CDR1 MNHEY, CDR2 SMNVEV (reference sequence). This CDR3 comprises 16 residues. The CDR3 reads CASSLLKHTGVGELFF. The CDR3 DNA follows: TGTGCCAGCAGTTTGCTAAAACACACAGGGGTCGGGGAGCTGTTTTTT.

The chain carries TRBV4-1 and TRBJ2-3, with TRBD2 matching over 7 bases. The CDR3 contains 17 residues. CDR1 and CDR2 from the germline V gene are MGHRA and YSYEKL. V was pared by 4 bases and J by 1 base, with 11 bases of the junction left unmatched. Here the CDR3 reads CASSLHLPSGGTDTQYF. The CDR3 nucleotides are TGCGCCAGCAGCCTCCACCTCCCTAGCGGAGGCACAGATACGCAGTATTTT.

The CDR3 DNA is TGTGCCAGCAGCTTAAGCAAGGGGGGGAGGTCGACCTACGAGCAGTACTTC. It encodes CASSLSKGGRSTYEQYF. This chain uses TRBV7-2 with TRBJ2-7; possibly TRBD2 for D (7 bases). Germline values: CDR1 SGHTA, CDR2 FQGNSA. The CDR3 consists of 17 residues. The ends were cut back, 2 bases at V and 2 bases at J, with 19 bases in the middle.

The chain links TRBV29-1 to TRBJ2-2; no firm D call. The V gene's germline CDR1 is SQVTM and CDR2 ANQGSEA. The germline V and J ends were trimmed by 3 bases and 2 bases, with 10 bases remaining between them. This CDR3 region has 14 residues. The CDR3 DNA follows: TGCAGCGTTGACGGCCTCCCCAACACCGGGGAGCTGTTTTTT. Its protein product is CSVDGLPNTGELFF.

The V gene is TRBV15, the J gene TRBJ1-4; D is perhaps TRBD1 (6 bases). The CDR3 contains 13 residues. V lost 8 bases, J lost 8 bases, and 15 bases lay in between. CDR1 is LNHNV, CDR2 YYDKDF, per germline (reference sequence). CDR3 nucleotide sequence: TGTGCCACCGCGAACAGGGCCGGGGAAAAACTGTTTTTT. Translated: CATANRAGEKLFF.

This chain uses TRBV4-2 with TRBJ1-2; D uncertain. V was shortened by 2 bases and J by 0 bases, with 7 bases between the two germline ends. Germline lookup yields CDR1 LGHNA and CDR2 YNFKEQ. There are 14 residues in the CDR3. CDR3 nucleotide sequence: TGTGCCAGCAGCCAACAGGCCTCTAACTATGGCTACACCTTC. Protein product: CASSQQASNYGYTF.